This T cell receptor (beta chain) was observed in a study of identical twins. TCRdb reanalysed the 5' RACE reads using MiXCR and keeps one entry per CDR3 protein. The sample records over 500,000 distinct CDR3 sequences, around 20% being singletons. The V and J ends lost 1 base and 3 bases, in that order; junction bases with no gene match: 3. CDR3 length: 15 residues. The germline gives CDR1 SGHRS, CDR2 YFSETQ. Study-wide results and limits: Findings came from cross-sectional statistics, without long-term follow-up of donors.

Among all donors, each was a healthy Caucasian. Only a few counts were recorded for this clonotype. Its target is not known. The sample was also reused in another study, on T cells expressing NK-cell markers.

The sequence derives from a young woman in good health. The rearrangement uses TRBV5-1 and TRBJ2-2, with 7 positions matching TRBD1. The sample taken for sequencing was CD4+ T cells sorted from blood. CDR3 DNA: TGCGCCAGCAGCTTGACAGGGGATTACACCGGGGAGCTGTTTTTT. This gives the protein CASSLTGDYTGELFF.